The source of this T cell receptor beta chain is a study of early T cells in non-severe SARS-CoV-2 infection. Trimming shortened V by 0 bases and J by 4 bases, and 17 bases separated the two germline ends. This CDR3 comprises 16 residues. Germline CDR1 and CDR2: SGHRS and YFSETQ. At least ten counts were recorded for this clonotype. What it recognizes is unknown. Molecules of cDNA were individually given unique molecular identifiers that were attached to them. TCRdb redid the calling of the 5' RACE reads with MiXCR, one entry per CDR3 protein. This sample has 20,000 to 30,000 distinct CDR3 sequences, with roughly 6% found just once. Study outcomes and limitations: VDJdb-based annotation leaned toward anti-spike CD8 responses and missed private and CD4 specificities.

The chain carries TRBV5-1 and TRBJ2-7, with a possible D match to TRBD2 (6 bases). Sequencing input: whole blood. The sequence derives from an adult who was a healthcare worker with PCR-confirmed SARS-CoV-2 infection or an uninfected control (not recorded which). DNA for the CDR3: TGCGCCAGCAGCTTGGCCGGGACTCCTGCGGGATACGAGCAGTACTTC. Protein: CASSLAGTPAGYEQYF.